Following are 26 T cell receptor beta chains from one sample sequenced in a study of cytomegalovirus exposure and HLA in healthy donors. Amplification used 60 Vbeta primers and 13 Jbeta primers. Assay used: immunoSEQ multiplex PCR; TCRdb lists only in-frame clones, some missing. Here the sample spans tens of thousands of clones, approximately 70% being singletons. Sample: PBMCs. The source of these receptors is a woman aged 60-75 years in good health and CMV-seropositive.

The DNA of the CDR3 is TGTGCCAGCAGCCAGGATGGACAGTTCAATCAGCCCCAGCATTTT. Protein product: CASSQDGQFNQPQHF. The chain links TRBV4-2 to TRBJ1-5; TRBD1 is a possible D gene (6 bases). The CDR3 spans 15 residues. V lost 3 bases and J 3 bases, leaving 12 bases between the germline ends. Germline V lookup: CDR1 LGHNA, CDR2 YNFKEQ.

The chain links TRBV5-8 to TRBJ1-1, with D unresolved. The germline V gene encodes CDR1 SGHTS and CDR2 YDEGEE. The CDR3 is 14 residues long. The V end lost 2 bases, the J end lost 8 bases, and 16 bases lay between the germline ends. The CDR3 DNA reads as TGTGCCAGCAGCTTTATCGAGGTGACGGTCGAAGCTTTCTTT. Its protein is CASSFIEVTVEAFF.

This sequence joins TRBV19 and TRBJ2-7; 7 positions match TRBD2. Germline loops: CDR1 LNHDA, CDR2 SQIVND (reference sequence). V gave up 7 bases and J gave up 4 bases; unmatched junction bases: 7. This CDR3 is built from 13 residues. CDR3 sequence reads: CASTGRPPYEQYF. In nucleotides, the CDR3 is TGTGCCAGTACCGGGAGGCCCCCATACGAGCAGTACTTC.

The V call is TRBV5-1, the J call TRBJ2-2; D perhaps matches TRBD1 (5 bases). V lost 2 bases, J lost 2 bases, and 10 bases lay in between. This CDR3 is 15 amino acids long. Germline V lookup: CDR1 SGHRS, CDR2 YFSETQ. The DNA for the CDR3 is TGCGCCAGCAGCTTCCAGGGCGAAAACACCGGGGAGCTGTTTTTT. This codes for CASSFQGENTGELFF.

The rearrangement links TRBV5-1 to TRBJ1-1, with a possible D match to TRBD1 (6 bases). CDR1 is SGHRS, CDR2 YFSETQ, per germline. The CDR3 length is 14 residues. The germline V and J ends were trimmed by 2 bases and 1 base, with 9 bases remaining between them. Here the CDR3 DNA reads TGCGCCAGCAGCTTTGACAGGAGGAACACTGAAGCTTTCTTT. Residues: CASSFDRRNTEAFF.

CDR3: CASSLQGDYGYTF. The CDR3 nucleotides are TGCGCCAGCAGCCTCCAGGGCGACTATGGCTACACCTTC. The chain links TRBV5-1 to TRBJ1-2, with a weak D call TRBD1 (5 bases). The CDR3 extends over 13 amino acids. The V and J ends lost 4 bases and 3 bases respectively, with 10 bases between them. The V gene's germline CDR1 is SGHRS and CDR2 YFSETQ.

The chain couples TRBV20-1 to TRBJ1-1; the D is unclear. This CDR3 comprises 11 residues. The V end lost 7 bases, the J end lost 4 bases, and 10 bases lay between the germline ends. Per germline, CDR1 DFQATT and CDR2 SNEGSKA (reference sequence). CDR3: CSVWRVTEAFF. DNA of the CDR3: TGCAGTGTGTGGAGAGTCACTGAAGCTTTCTTT.

The CDR3 loop reads CASSLSAFSHEQYF. The CDR3 nucleotides are TGTGCCAGCAGCTTGTCAGCCTTTAGCCACGAGCAGTACTTC. The rearrangement uses TRBV5-5 and TRBJ2-7; D is undetermined. The CDR3 consists of 14 residues. Deletions cut 1 base from V and 5 bases from J, with 13 bases between. Germline CDR1 SGHKS, CDR2 YYEKEE (reference sequence).

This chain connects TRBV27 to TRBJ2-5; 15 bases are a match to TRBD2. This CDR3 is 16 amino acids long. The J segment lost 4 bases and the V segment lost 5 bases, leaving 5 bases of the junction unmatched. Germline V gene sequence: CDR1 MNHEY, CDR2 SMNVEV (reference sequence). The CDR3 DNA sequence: TGTGCCAGCAGTAAAGGACTAGCGGGGGGGTTAGAGACCCAGTACTTC. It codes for CASSKGLAGGLETQYF.

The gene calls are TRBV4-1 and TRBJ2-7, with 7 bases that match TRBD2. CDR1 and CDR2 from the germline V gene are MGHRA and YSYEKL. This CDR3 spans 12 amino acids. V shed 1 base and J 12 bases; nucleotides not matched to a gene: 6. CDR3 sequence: CASSQGGGRPYF. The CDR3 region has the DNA TGCGCCAGCAGCCAAGGGGGGGGAAGGCCGTACTTC.

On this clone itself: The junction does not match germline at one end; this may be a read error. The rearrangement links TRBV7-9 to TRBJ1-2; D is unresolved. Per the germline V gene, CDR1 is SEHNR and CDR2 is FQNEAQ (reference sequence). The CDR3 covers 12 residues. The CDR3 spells CSSSPFNYGYTF. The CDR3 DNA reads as TGTTCCAGCAGCCCGTTTAACTATGGCTACACCTTC.

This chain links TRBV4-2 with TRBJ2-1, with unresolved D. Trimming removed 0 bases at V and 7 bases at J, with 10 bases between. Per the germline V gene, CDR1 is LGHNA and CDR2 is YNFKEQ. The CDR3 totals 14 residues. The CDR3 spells CASSQEIELNEQFF. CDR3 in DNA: TGTGCCAGCAGCCAAGAAATTGAGTTAAATGAGCAGTTCTTC.

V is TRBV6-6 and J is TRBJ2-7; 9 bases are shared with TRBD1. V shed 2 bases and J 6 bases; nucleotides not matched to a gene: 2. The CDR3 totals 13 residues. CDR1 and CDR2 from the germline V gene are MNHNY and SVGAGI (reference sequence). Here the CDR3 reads CASSYGTGPEQYF. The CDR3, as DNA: TGTGCCAGCAGTTACGGGACAGGGCCCGAGCAGTACTTC.

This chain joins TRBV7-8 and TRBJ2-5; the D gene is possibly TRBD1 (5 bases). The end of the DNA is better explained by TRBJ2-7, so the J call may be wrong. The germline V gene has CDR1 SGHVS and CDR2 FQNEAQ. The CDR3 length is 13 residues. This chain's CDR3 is CASSSRDSYEQYF. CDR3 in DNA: TGTGCCAGCAGCTCCAGGGATTCCTACGAGCAGTACTTC.

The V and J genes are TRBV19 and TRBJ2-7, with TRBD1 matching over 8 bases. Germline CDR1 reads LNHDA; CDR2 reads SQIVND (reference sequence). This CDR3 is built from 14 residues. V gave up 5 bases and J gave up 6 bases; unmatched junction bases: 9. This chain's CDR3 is CASSDRDRLREQYF. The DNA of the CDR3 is TGTGCCAGTAGTGACCGGGACAGGTTGCGCGAGCAGTACTTC.

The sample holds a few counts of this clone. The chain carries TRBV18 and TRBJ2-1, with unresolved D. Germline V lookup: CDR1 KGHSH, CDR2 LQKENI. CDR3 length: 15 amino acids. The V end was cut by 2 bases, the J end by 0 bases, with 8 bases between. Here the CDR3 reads CASSPSVSSYNEQFF. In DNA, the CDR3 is TGTGCCAGCTCACCAAGCGTGAGCTCCTACAATGAGCAGTTCTTC.

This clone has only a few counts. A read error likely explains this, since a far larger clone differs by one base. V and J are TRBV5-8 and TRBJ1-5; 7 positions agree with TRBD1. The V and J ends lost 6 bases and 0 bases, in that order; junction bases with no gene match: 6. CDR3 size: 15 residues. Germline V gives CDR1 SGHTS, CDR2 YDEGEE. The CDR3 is CASTIQGYSNQPQHF. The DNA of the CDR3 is TGTGCCAGCACGATACAGGGGTATAGCAATCAGCCCCAGCATTTT.

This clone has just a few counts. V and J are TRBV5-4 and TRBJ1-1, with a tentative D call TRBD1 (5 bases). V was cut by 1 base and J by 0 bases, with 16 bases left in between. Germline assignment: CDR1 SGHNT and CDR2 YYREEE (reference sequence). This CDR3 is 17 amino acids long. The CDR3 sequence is CASSLTGAIDLNTEAFF. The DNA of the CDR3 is TGTGCCAGCAGCTTGACAGGAGCAATTGATTTGAACACTGAAGCTTTCTTT.

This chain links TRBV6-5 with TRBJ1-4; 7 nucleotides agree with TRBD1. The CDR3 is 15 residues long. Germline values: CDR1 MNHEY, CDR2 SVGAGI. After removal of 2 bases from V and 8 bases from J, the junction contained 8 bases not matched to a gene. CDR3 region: CASSYGDSPGEKLFF. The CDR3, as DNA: TGTGCCAGCAGTTACGGGGACAGTCCAGGCGAAAAACTGTTTTTT.

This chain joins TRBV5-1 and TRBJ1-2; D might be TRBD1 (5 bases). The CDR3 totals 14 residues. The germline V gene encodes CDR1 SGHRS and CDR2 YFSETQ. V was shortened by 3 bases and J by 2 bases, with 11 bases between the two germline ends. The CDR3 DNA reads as TGCGCCAGCAGCTCACGGACACAAAACTATGGCTACACCTTC. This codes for CASSSRTQNYGYTF.

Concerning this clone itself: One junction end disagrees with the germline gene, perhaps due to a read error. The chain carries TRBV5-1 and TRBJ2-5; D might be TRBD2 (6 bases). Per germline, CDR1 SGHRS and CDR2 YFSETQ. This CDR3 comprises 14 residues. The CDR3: CASSLAGGEEAQYF. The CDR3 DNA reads TGCGCCAGCAGCTTGGCGGGCGGGGAAGAGGCCCAGTACTTC.

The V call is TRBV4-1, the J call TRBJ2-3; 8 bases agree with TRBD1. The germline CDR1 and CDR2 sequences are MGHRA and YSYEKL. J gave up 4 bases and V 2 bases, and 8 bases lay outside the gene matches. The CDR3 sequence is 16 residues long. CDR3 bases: TGCGCCAGCAGCCAATTCCCGACAGGGGAGGCAGATACGCAGTATTTT. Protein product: CASSQFPTGEADTQYF.

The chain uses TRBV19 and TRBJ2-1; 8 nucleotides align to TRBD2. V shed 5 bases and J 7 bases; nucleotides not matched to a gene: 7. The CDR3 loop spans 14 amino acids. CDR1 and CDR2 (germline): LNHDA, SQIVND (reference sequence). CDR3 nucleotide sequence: TGTGCCAGTAGTTCCCGGACTAGCCGGAATGAGCAGTTCTTC. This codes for CASSSRTSRNEQFF.

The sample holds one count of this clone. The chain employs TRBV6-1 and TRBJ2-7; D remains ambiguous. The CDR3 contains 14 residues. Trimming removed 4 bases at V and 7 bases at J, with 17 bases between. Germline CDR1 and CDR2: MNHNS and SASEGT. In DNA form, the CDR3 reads TGTGCCAGCAGTGCCGCTAACCCCTCGGGTGAGCAGTACTTC. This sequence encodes CASSAANPSGEQYF.

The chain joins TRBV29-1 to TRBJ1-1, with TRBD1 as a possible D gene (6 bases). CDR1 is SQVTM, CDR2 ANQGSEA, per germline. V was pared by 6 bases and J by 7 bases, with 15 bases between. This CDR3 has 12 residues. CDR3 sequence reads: CSVAQGGGEAFF. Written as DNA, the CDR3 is TGCAGCGTAGCTCAGGGAGGGGGTGAAGCTTTCTTT.

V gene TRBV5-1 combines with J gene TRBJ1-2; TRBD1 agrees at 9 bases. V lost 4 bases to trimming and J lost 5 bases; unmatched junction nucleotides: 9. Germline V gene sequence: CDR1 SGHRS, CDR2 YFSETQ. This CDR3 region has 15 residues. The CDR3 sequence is CASSPGPGQGYGYTF. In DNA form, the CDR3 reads TGCGCCAGCAGCCCCGGACCGGGACAGGGATATGGCTACACCTTC.